This T cell receptor beta chain was obtained from a study of Ad26.COV2.S vaccination and SARS-CoV-2 variants (dated by TCRdb to 2020 to 2022). Study-wide context: Donors in the vaccine arm were drawn from COV1001, a multicentre, randomized, double-blind, placebo-controlled phase I-IIa trial testing Ad26.COV2.S in healthy adults. Ad26.COV2.S was administered intramuscularly at 5 x 10^10 or 1 x 10^11 viral particles, either as a single shot or as two shots given 56 days apart. Sequencing of the TCRbeta repertoire served to evaluate the specificity and breadth of SARS-CoV-2-reactive T cell receptors following Ad26.COV2.S vaccination. Trial participants were randomized into five groups of five, in which low-dose or high-dose Ad26.COV2.S was given once or twice, or placebo was given on both occasions. Investigators remained blinded to trial group allocation during experiments and outcome assessment. A total of approximately 30 samples were included in the TCR-sequenced set, comprising roughly 19 Ad26.COV2.S vaccine recipients, 5 placebo recipients and 8 SARS-CoV-2 convalescent individuals.

For this clone: What antigen it recognizes has not been identified. It has no much larger one-base neighbor in the sample; base qualities were not kept.

The label giving this sample's treatment or condition can be read as: some 19 received Ad26.COV2.S at low or high dose, single or two shots; roughly five received placebo; per-sample allocation not given. For vaccine and placebo recipients, the sequenced repertoires came from samples collected on day 63 after the first injection. Between 29 July and 7 August 2020, Cohort 1b enrolled about two dozen adults aged 18-55 years at one site in Boston, USA. As a vaccine, Ad26.COV2.S was a replication-incompetent adenovirus type 26 vector that expressed a prefusion-stabilized SARS-CoV-2 spike protein derived from the original Wuhan strain. The immunoSEQ Assay was used to sequence TCRbeta CDR3 regions. After extraction, genomic DNA underwent amplification by bias-controlled multiplex PCR, followed by high-throughput sequencing. The authors' analysis ran thus. To quantify the absolute abundance of every unique TCRbeta CDR3 region, sequences were collapsed and filtered. T cell fraction was estimated by normalizing TCRbeta template counts to usable DNA, which was measured by amplifying reference genes present in all nucleated cells. Repertoire TCRs were annotated as SARS-CoV-2-specific when V gene, CDR3 amino acid sequence and J gene were exactly matched to a known reactive TCR set. MIRA supplied the reference SARS-CoV-2 TCR set, which was filtered for enrichment in COVID-19-positive ImmuneCODE repertoires so that public or cross-reactive TCRs were removed. Using the MIRA antigens, annotated TCRs were further analysed by specific ORF or by position within an ORF. Breadth was defined as the number of annotated unique rearrangements divided by the total number of unique productive rearrangements, and depth was defined as the summed frequency of the annotated unique rearrangements. Two-sided Wilcoxon rank-sum tests were applied when comparing TCR breadth between groups. In TCRdb, the immuneACCESS table is reduced to in-frame sequences with V and J assigned. These tables do not hold every clone; where another copy was compared, an unresolved V gene accounts for under half, and the others remain unexplained. The DNA was the basis for D and trimming; V, J and clone size are from that table. Here the sample has around 320,000 clones; about 86% occur a single time. The ten biggest clones cover 1.5% to 2.5% of the sample.

Per the germline V gene, MNHEY is the CDR1 and SVGAGI is the CDR2. V and J lose 4 bases and 4 bases, and a span of 8 bases separates them. Including cysteine and phenylalanine, the CDR3 has 13 amino acids. The CDR3 DNA has 39 bases and is translated from base 1. General study outcomes and caveats: Spike-specific TCR breadth was higher in Ad26.COV2.S recipients than in placebo recipients (P = 0.0014). The authors noted that the TCR breadth and depth analyses may have underestimated total T cell responses. Comparing responses between vaccine doses or regimens was not something the study was powered to do. Substantial breadth of spike-specific CD8+ and CD4+ T cell responses was reported after vaccination. Non-spike TCR breadth was comparable between vaccine and placebo recipients, consistent with the vaccine containing only spike.

This receptor was obtained from a person between 18 and 59 years old who received the Ad26.COV2.S COVID-19 vaccine or a placebo. This material consisted of peripheral blood, taken in a trial of Ad26.COV2.S vaccine versus placebo. The rearrangement joined TRBV6-5 to TRBJ1-3; the D gene cannot be resolved reliably. The DNA sequence follows: TGTGCCAGCAGTTTTCTGACAGGAAACACCATATATTTT. Translated, it gives CASSFLTGNTIYF.